This T cell receptor (beta chain) was retrieved from a study of radiotherapy plus CTLA-4 blockade in lung cancer. Overall study context: In approximately 17% of patients, objective responses were seen; 31% had disease control.

Assay used: immunoSEQ multiplex PCR; TCRdb lists only in-frame clones, some missing. The sample lists roughly 100,000 clones; roughly four fifths were seen once. General study results and limits: Following radiotherapy plus ipilimumab, tumor-derived TCR clones expanded in the blood. Increased serum interferon-beta after radiation also reportedly predicted response strongly.

CDR3 length: 14 amino acids. Per germline, CDR1 SEHNR and CDR2 FQNEAQ (reference sequence). Trimming shortened V by 1 base and J by 1 base, and 7 bases separated the two germline ends. Comments on this clone: The antigen remains undetermined.

The sequencing here drew on peripheral blood, taken from a patient treated with radiotherapy plus ipilimumab. The TCR sequence derives from a human donor with non-small cell lung cancer who had a partial response to radiotherapy plus ipilimumab. The J gene is TRBJ1-1, the V gene TRBV7-9; D is unresolved. CDR3 bases: TGTGCCAGCAGCTTAGTACAGAGGAACACTGAAGCTTTCTTT. This codes for CASSLVQRNTEAFF.